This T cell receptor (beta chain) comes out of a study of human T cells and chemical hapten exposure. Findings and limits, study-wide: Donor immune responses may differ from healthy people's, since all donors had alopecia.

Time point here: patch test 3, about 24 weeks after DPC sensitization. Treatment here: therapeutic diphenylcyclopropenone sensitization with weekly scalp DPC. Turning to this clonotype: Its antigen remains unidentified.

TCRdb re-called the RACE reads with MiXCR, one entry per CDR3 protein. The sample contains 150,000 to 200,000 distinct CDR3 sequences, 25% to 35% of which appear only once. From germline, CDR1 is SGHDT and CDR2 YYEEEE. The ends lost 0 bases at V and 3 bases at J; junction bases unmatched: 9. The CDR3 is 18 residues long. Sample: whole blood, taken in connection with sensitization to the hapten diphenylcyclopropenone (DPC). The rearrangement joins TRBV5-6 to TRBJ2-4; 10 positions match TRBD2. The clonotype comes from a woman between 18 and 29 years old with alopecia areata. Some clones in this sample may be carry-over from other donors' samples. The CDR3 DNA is TGTGCCAGCAGCTTGGTGCTAGCGGGGGTTTCTTTCAAAAACATTCAGTACTTC. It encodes CASSLVLAGVSFKNIQYF. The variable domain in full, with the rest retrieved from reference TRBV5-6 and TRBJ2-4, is DAGVTQSPTHLIKTRGQQVTLRCSPKSGHDTVSWYQQALGQGPQFIFQYYEEEERQRGNFPDRFSGHQFPNYSSELNVNALLLGDSALYLCASSLVLAGVSFKNIQYFGAGTRLSVL.